The clone carrying this T cell receptor (beta chain) was detected many times. As yet, its antigen is unknown. The CDR3 contains 17 residues. Trimming cost V 5 bases and J 0 bases; bases outside gene matches: 9. From germline, CDR1 is DFQATT and CDR2 SNEGSKA (reference sequence). Regarding time point: blood at routine non-recurrence follow-up after resection. The source of the sample is a study of spatial heterogeneity in lung cancer. The study's findings and limits: In blood, ubiquitous expanded tumor TCRs appeared more at resection than follow-up.

TCRdb re-analysed the 5' RACE reads in MiXCR, keeping a single row per CDR3 protein. The sample shows about 20,000 distinct CDR3 sequences, less than 9.5% of them seen only once. This clonotype was obtained from a male donor with early-stage non-small cell lung cancer. Sequencing used PBMCs, obtained at follow-up. This chain uses TRBV20-1 with TRBJ2-7; 14 nucleotides align to TRBD2. CDR3 protein: CSASRGLAGAFSYEQYF. DNA for the CDR3: TGCAGTGCTTCTAGGGGACTAGCGGGAGCTTTCTCCTACGAGCAGTACTTC.